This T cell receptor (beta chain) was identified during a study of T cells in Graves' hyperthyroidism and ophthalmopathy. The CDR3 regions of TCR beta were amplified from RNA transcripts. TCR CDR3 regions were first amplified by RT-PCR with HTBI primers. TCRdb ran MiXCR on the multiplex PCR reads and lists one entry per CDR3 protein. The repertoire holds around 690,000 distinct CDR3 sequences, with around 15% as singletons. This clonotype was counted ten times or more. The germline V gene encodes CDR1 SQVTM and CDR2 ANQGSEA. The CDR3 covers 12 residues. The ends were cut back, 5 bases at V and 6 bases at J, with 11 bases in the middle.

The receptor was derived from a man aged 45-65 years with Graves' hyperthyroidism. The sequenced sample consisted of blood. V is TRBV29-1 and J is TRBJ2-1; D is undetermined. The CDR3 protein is CSVSLGLNEQFF. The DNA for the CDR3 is TGCAGCGTTTCTTTAGGCCTCAATGAGCAGTTCTTC.